Shown below are 29 T cell receptor beta chains from a single sample sequenced in a study of T cells after somatic rescue of genetic block. Assay: immunoSEQ multiplex PCR; the TCRdb copy retains only in-frame clones and omits some. Counted here are 70,000 to 95,000 clones, approximately 90% occurring once; the ten biggest clones make up roughly 1.5%. The source material was peripheral blood mononuclear cells (PBMCs). Receptors were obtained from a woman aged 18-29 years.

The V and J genes are TRBV12-5 and TRBJ2-1, with 9 bases that match TRBD2. Germline V gene data show CDR1 as LGHNT and CDR2 as FRNRAP. The CDR3 length is 15 residues. Losses at the gene ends were 7 bases for V and 6 bases for J; bases not matched to a gene: 10. CDR3 loop: CASANSGSFSNEQFF. CDR3 coding DNA: TGTGCTAGTGCCAATAGCGGGAGTTTCTCCAATGAGCAGTTCTTC.

The V gene is TRBV10-2, the J gene TRBJ2-1; D gene unclear. V was pared by 4 bases and J by 2 bases, with 6 bases between. There are 13 residues in the CDR3. In germline, CDR1 is WSHSY, CDR2 SAAADI. CDR3 sequence: CASSVGTYNEQFF. In DNA, the CDR3 is TGCGCCAGCAGTGTGGGGACCTACAATGAGCAGTTCTTC.

The chain couples TRBV5-1 to TRBJ2-5; weak D call: TRBD1 (6 bases). This CDR3 comprises 14 residues. Trimming left V 4 bases short and J 5 bases short, with 15 bases between. CDR1 and CDR2 from the germline V gene are SGHRS and YFSETQ. The CDR3 DNA reads TGCGCCAGCAGCAGGGAAGGGGGTCCTGAGACCCAGTACTTC. It yields the protein CASSREGGPETQYF.

For the CDR3, the DNA is TGTGCCAGCAGCTCTCGGCCAGGGGGTGGTTCCGGAAACACCATATATTTT. It specifies CASSSRPGGGSGNTIYF. The chain uses TRBV5-8 and TRBJ1-3; 7 bases align to TRBD1. J lost 4 bases, V lost 3 bases, and 13 bases had no gene match. Germline CDR1 reads SGHTS; CDR2 reads YDEGEE. The CDR3 extends over 17 amino acids.

This clone was counted a few times. The V call is TRBV5-8, the J call TRBJ1-2; D gene uncertain. The germline gives CDR1 SGHTS, CDR2 YDEGEE. Trimming cost V 0 bases and J 2 bases, with 14 bases left between them. The CDR3 covers 16 residues. The chain's CDR3 is CASSLATPNWNYGYTF. The CDR3, as DNA: TGTGCCAGCAGCTTGGCTACACCCAACTGGAACTATGGCTACACCTTC.

This chain links TRBV19 with TRBJ2-5; 11 nucleotides line up with TRBD2. The CDR3 is 15 amino acids. Looked up from germline, CDR1 is LNHDA and CDR2 is SQIVND (reference sequence). Trimming cost V 3 bases and J 5 bases; bases outside gene matches: 5. CDR3 sequence (DNA): TGTGCCAGTAGTATTAGCGGGAGGGGCGGGGAGACCCAGTACTTC. Translating it yields CASSISGRGGETQYF.

The V call is TRBV9, the J call TRBJ1-3; no definite D call. From germline, CDR1 is SGDLS and CDR2 YYNGEE. Trimming took off 3 bases at V and 0 bases at J, with 1 base between the two ends. The CDR3 contains 12 residues. CDR3 amino acids: CASSASGNTIYF. As DNA, the CDR3 is TGTGCCAGCAGCGCCTCTGGAAACACCATATATTTT. The variable domain in full, completed from reference TRBV9 and TRBJ1-3, reads DSGVTQTPKHLITATGQRVTLRCSPRSGDLSVYWYQQSLDQGLQFLIQYYNGEERAKGNILERFSAQQFPDLHSELNLSSLELGDSALYFCASSASGNTIYFGEGSWLTVV.

This chain uses TRBV4-3 with TRBJ2-3; unclear D gene. The germline CDR1 and CDR2 sequences are LGHNA and YSLEER. V was clipped by 3 bases and J by 1 base, with 14 bases between them. This CDR3 comprises 16 residues. CDR3 nucleotide sequence: TGCGCCAGCAGCCAGTCGCCAGGCCTTGGCACAGATACGCAGTATTTT. Amino acid sequence: CASSQSPGLGTDTQYF.

The chain combines TRBV27 with TRBJ2-5, with TRBD2 matching 11 bases. This CDR3 has 15 residues. The V and J ends lost 5 bases and 1 base, in that order; junction bases with no gene match: 3. From germline, CDR1 is MNHEY and CDR2 SMNVEV (reference sequence). The CDR3 loop reads CASSVTSGIQETQYF. The CDR3 DNA follows: TGTGCCAGCAGTGTGACTAGCGGGATCCAAGAGACCCAGTACTTC.

The chain has TRBV7-9 and TRBJ2-7; D unclear. This CDR3 comprises 15 residues. V was shortened by 1 base and J by 4 bases, with 14 bases between the two germline ends. Germline V gene data show CDR1 as SEHNR and CDR2 as FQNEAQ (reference sequence). The CDR3 DNA reads as TGTGCCAGCAGCTTAGAGGAGAGAGAGATATACGAGCAGTACTTC. Translation: CASSLEEREIYEQYF.

DNA for the CDR3: TGTGCCAGCTCACCACTCGACAGGGGGGACTATGGCTACACCTTC. It encodes CASSPLDRGDYGYTF. The chain employs TRBV18 and TRBJ1-2; TRBD1 aligns across 9 bases. The CDR3 totals 15 residues. Germline V gene sequence: CDR1 KGHSH, CDR2 LQKENI. V shed 1 base, J shed 3 bases, and the junction held 3 bases outside the gene matches. Full variable domain (outside the CDR3, taken from reference TRBV18 and TRBJ1-2): NAGVMQNPRHLVRRRGQEARLRCSPMKGHSHVYWYRQLPEEGLKFMVYLQKENIIDESGMPKERFSAEFPKEGPSILRIQQVVRGDSAAYFCASSPLDRGDYGYTFGSGTRLTVV.

The V call is TRBV14, the J call TRBJ2-1, with a possible D match to TRBD2 (6 bases). The CDR3 is made up of 14 amino acids. V was trimmed by 1 base and J by 7 bases, leaving 11 bases between them. The germline V gene encodes CDR1 SGHDN and CDR2 FVKESK. CDR3 sequence reads: CASSQAPRGNEQFF. CDR3 coding DNA: TGTGCCAGCAGCCAAGCGCCCCGGGGGAATGAGCAGTTCTTC.

The chain employs TRBV29-1 and TRBJ2-1; no firm D call. This CDR3 contains 11 residues. Looked up from germline, CDR1 is SQVTM and CDR2 is ANQGSEA. Trimming took off 6 bases at V and 1 base at J, with 4 bases between the two ends. CDR3 sequence reads: CSVGSYNEQFF. In nucleotides, the CDR3 is TGCAGCGTGGGGTCCTACAATGAGCAGTTCTTC.

This clone was observed a single time. The rearrangement links TRBV5-4 to TRBJ2-1; TRBD2 matches 11 bases. This CDR3 comprises 16 residues. J lost 6 bases, V lost 0 bases, and 5 bases had no gene match. Per germline, CDR1 SGHNT and CDR2 YYREEE (reference sequence). CDR3 nucleotide sequence: TGTGCCAGCAGCTTGGGGCTAGCGGGAGGTGTCAATGAGCAGTTCTTC. Translating it yields CASSLGLAGGVNEQFF.

The J gene is TRBJ1-2, the V gene TRBV28, with D possibly TRBD1 on 5 matching bases. Germline V gives CDR1 MDHEN, CDR2 SYDVKM. This CDR3 comprises 16 residues. Deletions cut 2 bases from V and 7 bases from J, with 20 bases between. CDR3 loop: CASSLVAGRSLGGYTF. The CDR3 region has the DNA TGTGCCAGCAGTTTAGTGGCAGGGAGGTCTCTAGGTGGCTACACCTTC.

The J gene is TRBJ1-1, the V gene TRBV27, with D unresolved. The V end was cut by 6 bases, the J end by 10 bases, with 21 bases between. Per the germline V gene, CDR1 is MNHEY and CDR2 is SMNVEV (reference sequence). The CDR3 contains 14 residues. The CDR3: CASSSQVRTTGAFF. In DNA form, the CDR3 reads TGTGCCAGCAGCAGTCAGGTGCGAACGACGGGAGCTTTCTTT.

The chain uses TRBV15 and TRBJ2-7, with 7 bases identical to TRBD1. The junction had 4 bases not matched to a gene; V was cut back by 0 bases and J by 2 bases. Germline CDR1 and CDR2: LNHNV and YYDKDF (reference sequence). This CDR3 spans 15 amino acids. CDR3 residues: CATSRDSDRTYEQYF. The CDR3 DNA is TGTGCCACCAGCAGAGATTCGGACAGGACCTACGAGCAGTACTTC.

This rearrangement joins TRBV10-1 to TRBJ2-3; weak D call: TRBD2 (6 bases). From germline, CDR1 is WNHNN and CDR2 SYGVQD (reference sequence). The CDR3 covers 15 residues. V lost 3 bases to trimming and J lost 0 bases, with 10 bases between them. The CDR3 loop is CASSEGGISTDTQYF. DNA for the CDR3: TGCGCCAGCAGTGAAGGCGGGATAAGCACAGATACGCAGTATTTT.

This clone was seen a single time. The V and J genes are TRBV4-3 and TRBJ1-4; D unresolved. The CDR3 length is 16 residues. Per the germline V gene, CDR1 is LGHNA and CDR2 is YSLEER. Trimming stripped 1 base from V and 1 base from J, with 10 bases between. CDR3 residues: CASSQARRGTNEKLFF. The CDR3 bases are TGCGCCAGCAGCCAAGCCCGGAGAGGAACTAATGAAAAACTGTTTTTT.

This clone appeared a few times. V and J are TRBV6-5 and TRBJ1-1, with D perhaps TRBD1 (5 bases). The V gene lost 0 bases and the J gene lost 4 bases, with 12 bases spanning the gap. Germline CDR1 MNHEY, CDR2 SVGAGI. The CDR3 has 15 amino acids. The CDR3 region has the DNA TGTGCCAGCAGTTACTCATGGGGTCAGGGCACTGAAGCTTTCTTT. Residues: CASSYSWGQGTEAFF.

The V and J genes are TRBV9 and TRBJ2-1; 9 bases are a match to TRBD2. There are 15 residues in the CDR3. CDR1 and CDR2 (germline): SGDLS, YYNGEE. The V and J ends lost 0 bases and 2 bases, in that order; junction bases with no gene match: 0. The CDR3 nucleotides are TGTGCCAGCAGCGTAGGACTAGCGGCCTACAATGAGCAGTTCTTC. It codes for CASSVGLAAYNEQFF.

The V and J genes are TRBV6-5 and TRBJ2-7, with 7 bases fitting TRBD1. This CDR3 spans 15 amino acids. The junction had 6 bases not matched to a gene; V was cut back by 2 bases and J by 2 bases. The germline V gene has CDR1 MNHEY and CDR2 SVGAGI. The CDR3 protein is CASSYRTGFTYEQYF. CDR3 sequence (DNA): TGTGCCAGCAGTTACCGGACAGGATTCACCTACGAGCAGTACTTC.

V and J are TRBV18 and TRBJ2-7; tentatively, D is TRBD1 (5 bases). The V gene lost 0 bases and the J gene lost 6 bases, with 12 bases spanning the gap. The germline V gene has CDR1 KGHSH and CDR2 LQKENI. The CDR3 is made up of 14 amino acids. As DNA, the CDR3 is TGTGCCAGCTCACCACCGAGCAGGGCCTCCGAGCAGTACTTC. Residues: CASSPPSRASEQYF.

V is TRBV10-3 and J is TRBJ2-3, with 12 nucleotides matching TRBD2. V lost 6 bases to trimming and J lost 5 bases; unmatched junction nucleotides: 9. CDR1 is ENHRY, CDR2 SYGVKD, per germline. CDR3 size: 16 residues. DNA for the CDR3: TGTGCCATCAGCGCGACTAGCGGGAGTATAGGAGATACGCAGTATTTT. This sequence encodes CAISATSGSIGDTQYF.

The chain recombines TRBV18 with TRBJ1-4; the D gene is possibly TRBD1 (5 bases). Germline loops: CDR1 KGHSH, CDR2 LQKENI. The CDR3 consists of 13 residues. Trimming cost V 6 bases and J 10 bases, with 15 bases left between them. The CDR3, as DNA: TGTGCCAGCTCGGAAAAGGGGAAGGGAAAACTGTTTTTT. Translated, it gives CASSEKGKGKLFF. Full variable domain (outside the CDR3, taken from reference TRBV18 and TRBJ1-4): NAGVMQNPRHLVRRRGQEARLRCSPMKGHSHVYWYRQLPEEGLKFMVYLQKENIIDESGMPKERFSAEFPKEGPSILRIQQVVRGDSAAYFCASSEKGKGKLFFGSGTQLSVL.

The chain carries TRBV19 and TRBJ1-5; tentative D call: TRBD1 (6 bases). This CDR3 is 15 amino acids long. V dropped 3 bases and J dropped 2 bases, with 11 bases sitting between them. Per germline, CDR1 LNHDA and CDR2 SQIVND (reference sequence). This CDR3 reads CASSMTRGGNQPQHF. The CDR3 nucleotides are TGTGCCAGTAGTATGACCAGGGGTGGCAATCAGCCCCAGCATTTT.

The gene calls are TRBV10-1 and TRBJ2-7; TRBD1 aligns across 9 bases. The CDR3 is 13 amino acids. Germline lookup yields CDR1 WNHNN and CDR2 SYGVQD (reference sequence). V trimming: 7 bases; J trimming: 4 bases; junction bases outside the gene matches: 5. This chain's CDR3 is CASTLGQGYEQYF. The CDR3 bases are TGCGCCAGCACCCTGGGACAGGGATACGAGCAGTACTTC.

The chain links TRBV6-6 to TRBJ1-4; weak D call: TRBD1 (6 bases). V lost 4 bases and J 5 bases, leaving 17 bases between the germline ends. The CDR3 has 16 residues. Germline-derived CDR1 and CDR2 are MNHNY and SVGAGI (reference sequence). The CDR3 protein is CASSSRGGSANEKLFF. As DNA, the CDR3 is TGTGCCAGCAGTTCCAGGGGTGGTTCCGCAAATGAAAAACTGTTTTTT.

This chain uses TRBV5-1 with TRBJ2-5, with TRBD2 identical over 8 bases. The germline V gene has CDR1 SGHRS and CDR2 YFSETQ. Unmatched junction bases numbered 5, after V lost 3 bases and J lost 4 bases. CDR3 length: 14 amino acids. This chain's CDR3 is CASSYSGSSETQYF. CDR3 nucleotides: TGCGCCAGCAGCTACAGCGGGAGCTCAGAGACCCAGTACTTC.